This TCR beta chain was documented in a study of control samples from healthy donors and cancer patients. CDR1 and CDR2 (germline): SGHNT, YYREEE (reference sequence). V was shortened by 4 bases and J by 5 bases, with 12 bases between the two germline ends. This CDR3 comprises 13 residues. Using immunoSEQ multiplex PCR, the repertoire was profiled, and TCRdb retains in-frame clones only, with some absent. The sample includes 80,000 to 100,000 clones, about 90% of them seen just once. The gene calls are TRBV5-4 and TRBJ2-5, with D hard to call. The sequence was collected from a man aged 25-45 years in good health. The sample consisted of blood. DNA of the CDR3: TGTGCCAGCAGCCTCGAAATGGAGGAGACCCAGTACTTC. It codes for CASSLEMEETQYF.